This T cell receptor (beta chain) stems from a study of blood T cell repertoires in COVID-19. Study background: PBMCs, B-cell-depleted T cells, or T cells provided the cDNA or gDNA that made up the material.

In the original workflow: Nucleated cell number was recorded as an estimate derived from reference gene primer amplification. TCRdb's copy holds only in-frame clones and misses some; the assay was immunoSEQ multiplex PCR. V, J and clone size are taken as reported in that table, and D and trimming were inferred from the DNA itself. The repertoire holds 150,000 to 200,000 clones, with roughly 76% as singletons. Germline-derived CDR1 and CDR2 are MGHRA and YSYEKL. CDR3 length: 16 amino acids. The ends were cut back, 3 bases at V and 6 bases at J, with 18 bases in the middle. The Seattle patients, enrolled during active infection, were followed longitudinally.

The sample was peripheral blood. The clonotype originates from a woman of 80 years or more with COVID-19, enrolled during active disease. V and J are TRBV4-1 and TRBJ1-5, with unresolved D. Written as DNA, the CDR3 is TGCGCCAGCAGCCACCAATGGACCCCCCGGGGTCAGCCCCAGCATTTT. Its protein product is CASSHQWTPRGQPQHF.